What follows are 21 T cell receptor beta chains derived from one specimen sequenced in a study of T cells in Graves' hyperthyroidism and ophthalmopathy. What was amplified from RNA transcripts were TCR beta CDR3 regions. The primer set for the first-round RT-PCR of the TCR CDR3 was HTBI. TCRdb analysed the multiplex PCR reads with MiXCR anew, one entry per CDR3 protein. The table has approximately 520,000 distinct CDR3 sequences, around a quarter seen once; the top ten hold 10% to 12%. Sequencing used blood. The receptor source for this set is a woman between 25 and 40 years old with Graves' ophthalmopathy.

V is TRBV9 and J is TRBJ2-2, with 9 bases fitting TRBD2. The CDR3 covers 14 residues. Per germline, CDR1 SGDLS and CDR2 YYNGEE. V lost 0 bases and J lost 6; bases outside the gene matches: 0. This CDR3 is CASSVGGRAGELFF. In nucleotides, the CDR3 is TGTGCCAGCAGCGTAGGCGGGAGGGCCGGGGAGCTGTTTTTT.

Ten or more counts support this clonotype. The chain has TRBV6-1 and TRBJ1-1; D unclear. Germline V CDR1 and CDR2: MNHNS, SASEGT. This CDR3 region has 13 residues. Trimming left V 1 base short and J 4 bases short, with 7 bases between. The CDR3 loop is CASSEGYGTEAFF. CDR3 coding DNA: TGTGCCAGCAGTGAAGGGTACGGCACTGAAGCTTTCTTT.

The sample holds many counts of this clonotype. The chain has TRBV7-2 and TRBJ2-3; D remains ambiguous. Per the germline V gene, CDR1 is SGHTA and CDR2 is FQGNSA. This CDR3 contains 14 residues. V was cut by 3 bases and J by 2 bases, with 9 bases left in between. CDR3 residues: CASSFYLNTDTQYF. The CDR3 DNA follows: TGTGCCAGCAGCTTTTACCTTAACACAGATACGCAGTATTTT.

This clonotype was seen at least ten times. This chain links TRBV16 with TRBJ1-5, with D perhaps TRBD1 (5 bases). V was shortened by 4 bases and J by 2 bases, with 9 bases between the two germline ends. Germline loops: CDR1 KGHSY, CDR2 FQNENV. The CDR3 consists of 14 residues. The CDR3: CASSPGRGNQPQHF. CDR3 nucleotide sequence: TGTGCCAGCAGCCCGGGACGGGGCAATCAGCCCCAGCATTTT. The complete variable domain, with remaining parts taken from reference TRBV16 and TRBJ1-5, reads GEEVAQTPKHLVRGEGQKAKLYCAPIKGHSYVFWYQQVLKNEFKFLISFQNENVFDETGMPKERFSAKCLPNSPCSLEIQATKLEDSAVYFCASSPGRGNQPQHFGDGTRLSIL.

This clonotype showed up many times. The DNA for the CDR3 is TGCAGTGCGACAGGGGGCGGGAACACTGAAGCTTTCTTT. Its protein is CSATGGGNTEAFF. The V gene is TRBV20-1, the J gene TRBJ1-1; TRBD1 matches at 10 bases. With 6 bases clipped from V and 1 base from J, the junction kept 2 bases outside the gene matches. The CDR3 extends over 13 amino acids. Germline V gene sequence: CDR1 DFQATT, CDR2 SNEGSKA (reference sequence).

This clonotype was counted between two and nine times. This chain uses TRBV10-2 with TRBJ1-1; possible D gene TRBD1, 6 bases. CDR3 length: 16 amino acids. Trimming cost V 10 bases and J 5 bases, with 26 bases left between them. Germline CDR1 is WSHSY and CDR2 is SAAADI. The CDR3 nucleotides are TGCGCCACCATTGACAGGTTTGGCGTTGGGAGGACTGAAGCTTTCTTT. It yields the protein CATIDRFGVGRTEAFF.

The table lists this clonotype with many counts. CDR3 loop: CSARSGTNYGYTF. In DNA, the CDR3 is TGCAGTGCTAGATCAGGAACTAACTATGGCTACACCTTC. The gene calls are TRBV20-1 and TRBJ1-2; D gene unclear. The CDR3 loop spans 13 amino acids. The germline gives CDR1 DFQATT, CDR2 SNEGSKA (reference sequence). V was trimmed by 2 bases and J by 0 bases, leaving 7 bases between them.

This clonotype was counted at least ten times. This chain connects TRBV6-2 or TRBV6-3 to TRBJ1-1; 7 bases align to TRBD1. Germline CDR1 reads MNHEY; CDR2 reads SVGEGT. The V segment lost 6 bases and the J segment 3 bases; nucleotides outside the gene matches: 7. The CDR3 loop spans 14 amino acids. Here the CDR3 reads CASRTDREDTEAFF. In DNA, the CDR3 is TGTGCCAGCAGAACCGACAGGGAGGACACTGAAGCTTTCTTT.

The chain is built from TRBV10-3 and TRBJ1-6; 9 bases agree with TRBD1. The CDR3 contains 15 residues. In germline, CDR1 is ENHRY, CDR2 SYGVKD. Unmatched junction bases numbered 11, after V lost 11 bases and J lost 6 bases. In nucleotides, the CDR3 is TGTGCCGTATCGGCCGGGACAGGGACTAATTCACCCCTCCACTTT. This codes for CAVSAGTGTNSPLHF.

This clonotype has a count of ten or more. The DNA for the CDR3 is TGTGCCAGCAGTTACTCCAGGACAATCTATGGCTACACCTTC. It yields the protein CASSYSRTIYGYTF. The chain uses TRBV6-5 and TRBJ1-2, with a weak D call TRBD1 (5 bases). CDR3 length equals 14 residues. V gave up 0 bases and J gave up 4 bases, with 9 bases separating them. Per the germline V gene, CDR1 is MNHEY and CDR2 is SVGAGI.

Ten or more counts support this clonotype. The V and J genes are TRBV28 and TRBJ2-7; the D gene could be TRBD1 or TRBD2 (5 bases each). CDR1 is MDHEN and CDR2 is SYDVKM in the germline V gene. The V and J ends lost 8 bases and 2 bases respectively, with 16 bases between them. The CDR3 loop spans 14 amino acids. The CDR3 loop reads CASGLEGLTYEQYF. Written as DNA, the CDR3 is TGTGCCAGCGGCTTAGAGGGGTTAACCTACGAGCAGTACTTC. Full variable domain (rest looked up from reference TRBV28 and TRBJ2-7): DVKVTQSSRYLVKRTGEKVFLECVQDMDHENMFWYRQDPGLGLRLIYFSYDVKMKEKGDIPEGYSVSREKKERFSLILESASTNQTSMYLCASGLEGLTYEQYFGPGTRLTVT.

The chain recombines TRBV28 with TRBJ2-5; 8 nucleotides agree with TRBD1. Losses at the gene ends were 4 bases for V and 1 base for J; bases not matched to a gene: 2. The germline CDR1 and CDR2 sequences are MDHEN and SYDVKM. The CDR3 runs to 14 residues. CDR3 in DNA: TGTGCCAGCAGTTGGGACAGGAGCCAAGAGACCCAGTACTTC. It codes for CASSWDRSQETQYF.

This clonotype occurred many times. The chain recombines TRBV12-3 or TRBV12-4 with TRBJ1-1; no firm D call. With 3 bases removed from V and 6 bases from J, the gap between germline ends came to 11 bases. The CDR3 loop spans 13 amino acids. The CDR3 is CASSFSGSAEAFF. The CDR3 region has the DNA TGTGCCAGCAGTTTTTCGGGGTCCGCTGAAGCTTTCTTT.

This clonotype turned up a few times. J is TRBJ1-3 and V is TRBV12-3 or TRBV12-4, with D unresolved. Trimming removed 5 bases from V and 4 bases from J, with 12 bases in between. The CDR3 totals 14 residues. CDR3 protein: CASSLDGPGNTIYF. As DNA, the CDR3 is TGTGCCAGCAGTCTCGACGGGCCCGGAAACACCATATATTTT.

This clonotype was detected many times. The V call is TRBV6-1, the J call TRBJ2-2; D not resolved. CDR3 length: 13 residues. CDR1 is MNHNS, CDR2 SASEGT, per germline. V was trimmed by 3 bases and J by 3 bases, leaving 5 bases between them. This CDR3 reads CASSEADTGELFF. CDR3 nucleotide sequence: TGTGCCAGCAGTGAGGCAGACACCGGGGAGCTGTTTTTT.

The table lists this clonotype with many counts. The chain combines TRBV19 with TRBJ2-2; D remains unclear. The germline V and J ends were trimmed by 2 bases and 7 bases, with 11 bases remaining between them. The CDR3 consists of 14 residues. Germline V gene lookup returns CDR1 LNHDA and CDR2 SQIVND (reference sequence). CDR3 in DNA: TGTGCCAGTAGTATAATATGGGATATCGGGGAGCTGTTTTTT. This translates into CASSIIWDIGELFF.

In this sample, this clonotype turned up many times. This rearrangement joins TRBV12-3 or TRBV12-4 to TRBJ2-5, with unresolved D. The CDR3 is made up of 12 amino acids. V lost 5 bases and J lost 5, with 9 bases in between. CDR3 nucleotide sequence: TGTGCCAGCAGTAGTGCCGGGGAGACCCAGTACTTC. Protein sequence: CASSSAGETQYF.

This clonotype was counted a few times. The chain links TRBV27 to TRBJ1-2, with unresolved D. CDR1 and CDR2 from the germline V gene are MNHEY and SMNVEV (reference sequence). CDR3 size: 13 residues. With 3 bases removed from V and 7 bases from J, the gap between germline ends came to 12 bases. This CDR3 reads CASSFGQRGGYTF. The CDR3 DNA follows: TGTGCCAGCAGTTTCGGTCAGCGAGGTGGCTACACCTTC.

The chain joins TRBV12-3 or TRBV12-4 to TRBJ2-7; D may be TRBD2 (5 bases). The V end was cut by 3 bases, the J end by 0 bases, with 18 bases between. The CDR3 is made up of 17 amino acids. CDR3 in amino acids: CASSLSGRTAPSYEQYF. In DNA form, the CDR3 reads TGTGCCAGCAGTTTGAGTGGTCGGACTGCGCCCTCCTACGAGCAGTACTTC.

About this clonotype itself: A clone one base away is much larger, so this may be a read error. The conserved phenylalanine or tryptophan is not found at the CDR3 terminus, so this likely reflects a read error. The chain carries TRBV11-2 and TRBJ2-7; D might be TRBD1 or TRBD2, each matching 5 bases. From germline, CDR1 is SGHAT and CDR2 FQNNGV. V was cut by 0 bases and J by 2 bases, with 11 bases left in between. The CDR3 loop spans 15 amino acids. The CDR3 DNA is TGTGCCAGCAGCTTAGAAGCCTTGGGGGCCTACGAGCAGTACATC. It translates to CASSLEALGAYEQYI.

This clonotype was detected only a few times. This chain links TRBV6-1 with TRBJ1-2, with D possibly being TRBD1 (6 bases). This CDR3 region has 15 residues. With 6 bases removed from V and 6 bases from J, the gap between germline ends came to 20 bases. Germline CDR1 and CDR2: MNHNS and SASEGT. In DNA, the CDR3 is TGTGCCAGCAGCCCAATTTACCGACAGGTTAATGGCTACACCTTC. Its translation: CASSPIYRQVNGYTF.